Below, 7 T cell receptor beta chains from the same sample are listed, as sequenced in a study of T cells after posttransplantation cyclophosphamide. This table comes from immunoSEQ multiplex PCR, and its TCRdb copy is limited to in-frame clones, with some not included. This sample yields over 3,000 clones, of which roughly 75% are seen a single time; less than 70% belongs to the top ten. Controls had myeloablative marrow grafts with methotrexate and calcineurin inhibitor, sampled at 1 year. The source was PBMCs, collected after allogeneic stem cell transplant with calcineurin inhibitor and methotrexate. These receptor sequences come from a female patient aged 45-65 years who received an allogeneic stem cell transplant from an unrelated donor, was CMV-positive, and had acute and chronic GVHD. Some T cells may originate from the graft donor.

This sequence joins TRBV9 and TRBJ2-3; TRBD2 is a possible D gene (5 bases). CDR1 and CDR2 from the germline V gene are SGDLS and YYNGEE. The CDR3 covers 13 residues. V was pared by 3 bases and J by 7 bases, with 12 bases between. The CDR3 bases are TGTGCCAGCAGCGCCGACACCGGGAATACGCAGTATTTT. Protein sequence: CASSADTGNTQYF.

CDR3 sequence reads: CASSEEGYEQYF. The CDR3 DNA sequence: TGTGCCAGCAGTGAAGAGGGGTACGAGCAGTACTTC. The rearrangement joins TRBV6-1 to TRBJ2-7; tentatively, D is TRBD1 (5 bases). CDR1 and CDR2 (germline): MNHNS, SASEGT. The CDR3 extends over 12 amino acids. V was shortened by 1 base and J by 4 bases, with 5 bases between the two germline ends.

This clone has only a few counts. CDR3 DNA sequence: TGTGCCAGCAGCTTGAATCGTCAGTTGTCCGGGGAGCTGTTTTTT. Translated, it gives CASSLNRQLSGELFF. The chain uses TRBV5-4 and TRBJ2-2; D not resolved. The CDR3 covers 15 residues. Germline V gene data show CDR1 as SGHNT and CDR2 as YYREEE (reference sequence). The V end lost 1 base, the J end lost 6 bases, and 13 bases lay between the germline ends.

The chain carries TRBV7-7 and TRBJ2-7; TRBD1 agrees at 10 bases. V trimming: 5 bases; J trimming: 3 bases; junction bases outside the gene matches: 4. Germline V gene sequence: CDR1 SSHAT, CDR2 FNYEAQ (reference sequence). The length of the CDR3 is 14 residues. In DNA form, the CDR3 reads TGTGCCAGCAGCCCAGACAGGGGGCTCTACGAGCAGTACTTC. Translated, it gives CASSPDRGLYEQYF. Based on the CDR3 plus reference TRBV7-7 and TRBJ2-7, the full variable domain is GAGVSQSPRYKVTKRGQDVTLRCDPISSHATLYWYQQALGQGPEFLTYFNYEAQPDKSGLPSDRFSAERPEGSISTLTIQRTEQRDSAMYRCASSPDRGLYEQYFGPGTRLTVT.

The chain carries TRBV30 and TRBJ2-4; 8 bases align to TRBD2. The CDR3 covers 13 residues. The V gene's germline CDR1 is GTSNPN and CDR2 SVGIG (reference sequence). Trimming at V came to 5 bases and at J to 1 base, leaving 1 base not matched to a gene. CDR3 bases: TGTGCCTGGGGCGGGGGGGCCAAAAACATTCAGTACTTC. Residues: CAWGGGAKNIQYF.

The chain couples TRBV7-6 to TRBJ1-3; 8 bases agree with TRBD1. Germline values: CDR1 SGHVS, CDR2 FNYEAQ. This CDR3 is built from 16 residues. V lost 2 bases, J lost 8 bases, and 11 bases stayed unmatched. The CDR3 DNA reads as TGTGCCAGCAGCTTATTACCAGGGACAGGTGCTGACACCATATATTTT. Its protein is CASSLLPGTGADTIYF.

J is TRBJ1-1 and V is TRBV11-2; TRBD1 agrees at 7 bases. The CDR3 spans 13 residues. Trimming cost V 6 bases and J 4 bases; bases outside gene matches: 5. Germline V gene data show CDR1 as SGHAT and CDR2 as FQNNGV. The CDR3 DNA reads as TGTGCCAGCAGGTTACAGGGGTCCACTGAAGCTTTCTTT. This translates into CASRLQGSTEAFF.